This T cell receptor (beta chain) was captured by sequencing in a study of human T cells and chemical hapten exposure. Study-wide findings and caveats: There were significantly more large CDR3 similarity clusters among expanded TCRs than among controls. Donor immune responses may differ from healthy people's, since all donors had alopecia.

The time point is: patch test 2, 6 weeks after DPC sensitization. The sample's treatment: therapeutic diphenylcyclopropenone sensitization with weekly scalp DPC. At every patch-test visit, blood was drawn before the patch test was applied. TCRdb ran MiXCR on the RACE reads and lists one entry per CDR3 protein. This table has 25,000 to 30,000 distinct CDR3 sequences, approximately 10% appearing once. Per the germline V gene, CDR1 is SGHVS and CDR2 is FNYEAQ. The germline V and J ends were trimmed by 5 bases and 7 bases, with 12 bases remaining between them. This CDR3 is built from 14 residues. This clonotype was found a few times. Its antigen is undetermined.

This clonotype was obtained from a man younger than 40 with alopecia areata. Some clones in this sample may be carry-over from other donors' samples. V gene TRBV7-6 combines with J gene TRBJ1-6, with D possibly matching TRBD1 (5 bases). Material: whole blood, obtained in connection with sensitization to the hapten diphenylcyclopropenone (DPC). The CDR3 DNA reads TGTGCCAGCAGCCACTCGGGGGAAAATTCACCCCTCCACTTT. Translating it yields CASSHSGENSPLHF.